The next 31 T cell receptor beta chains were all read from a single sample in a study of T cell repertoires in cytomegalovirus infection. Their target antigens are unknown. From the reads, TCRdb called clonotypes with MiXCR, one entry per CDR3 protein. The sample records just under 500,000 distinct CDR3 sequences, 33% being singletons. Sequenced here: cultured PBMCs, sampled from culture after CMV antigen stimulation. The receptors derive from a human donor in good health (CMV status not recorded). Some clones in this sample may be carry-over from other donors' samples.

This clonotype showed up many times. This chain connects TRBV18 to TRBJ1-2, with 7 bases aligning to TRBD1. The CDR3 is 12 residues long. V lost 6 bases and J lost 7; bases outside the gene matches: 5. Germline V gene data show CDR1 as KGHSH and CDR2 as LQKENI. This chain's CDR3 is CASSQTGSGYTF. CDR3 nucleotides: TGTGCCAGCTCTCAGACAGGGTCTGGCTACACCTTC.

The chain links TRBV20-1 to TRBJ1-6, with TRBD1 identical over 8 bases. This CDR3 spans 16 amino acids. J gave up 9 bases and V 6 bases, and 16 bases lay outside the gene matches. CDR1 is DFQATT and CDR2 is SNEGSKA in the germline V gene (reference sequence). CDR3 nucleotide sequence: TGCAGTGCGGGAGCTTACAGGGGGGAAGGAAGTTCACCCCTCCACTTT. The encoded protein is CSAGAYRGEGSSPLHF.

This clonotype has at least ten counts. This chain links TRBV7-8 with TRBJ2-4; 11 bases line up with TRBD1. This CDR3 comprises 18 residues. With V trimmed by 5 bases and J by 1 base, 10 bases remained unmatched. Germline V gene sequence: CDR1 SGHVS, CDR2 FQNEAQ. CDR3 sequence: CASSARTGGGAAKNIQYF. CDR3 DNA sequence: TGTGCCAGCAGCGCCAGGACAGGGGGCGGTGCGGCCAAAAACATTCAGTACTTC.

This clonotype occurred many times. This chain uses TRBV20-1 with TRBJ2-5; D is perhaps TRBD2 (5 bases). Trimming cost V 4 bases and J 5 bases, with 14 bases left between them. The CDR3 sequence is 13 residues long. Germline assignment: CDR1 DFQATT and CDR2 SNEGSKA (reference sequence). The DNA of the CDR3 is TGCAGTGCTATCCGTCCAGGCGGGGAGACCCAGTACTTC. It translates to CSAIRPGGETQYF.

This clonotype was observed a single time. The chain carries TRBV20-1 and TRBJ2-7; D is uncertain. Germline values: CDR1 DFQATT, CDR2 SNEGSKA (reference sequence). V was trimmed by 5 bases and J by 0 bases, leaving 14 bases between them. CDR3 size: 14 residues. CDR3 DNA: TGCAGTGCTCCCCCCAGGACCCTCTCCTACGAGCAGTACTTC. This translates into CSAPPRTLSYEQYF.

This chain uses TRBV5-6 with TRBJ2-7; D ambiguous. Trimming cost V 1 base and J 5 bases, with 7 bases left between them. The CDR3 is 12 amino acids. CDR1 is SGHDT and CDR2 is YYEEEE in the germline V gene. The CDR3 loop reads CASSLRFHEQYV. CDR3 in DNA: TGTGCCAGCAGCTTGAGGTTCCACGAGCAGTACGTC.

The chain is built from TRBV7-2 and TRBJ2-1; D uncertain. The V end was cut by 5 bases, the J end by 5 bases, with 16 bases between. CDR3 size: 15 residues. CDR1 and CDR2 (germline): SGHTA, FQGNSA. This CDR3 is CASSDNPVAHNEQFF. In nucleotides, the CDR3 is TGTGCCAGCAGCGATAACCCCGTAGCCCACAATGAGCAGTTCTTC.

The rearrangement joins TRBV7-2 to TRBJ2-2, with D uncertain. This CDR3 has 17 amino acids. Looked up from germline, CDR1 is SGHTA and CDR2 is FQGNSA. The V gene lost 8 bases and the J gene lost 8 bases, with 27 bases spanning the gap. The CDR3 loop reads CASRIRPLEFTGGELFF. In nucleotides, the CDR3 is TGTGCCAGCCGCATTAGGCCTTTGGAGTTTACCGGGGGGGAGCTGTTTTTT.

This CDR3 is CSGGTPSTDTQYF. The CDR3, as DNA: TGCAGCGGAGGGACACCTAGCACAGATACGCAGTATTTT. The gene calls are TRBV29-1 and TRBJ2-3; tentatively, D is TRBD1 (6 bases). Germline V CDR1 and CDR2: SQVTM, ANQGSEA. This CDR3 is 13 amino acids long. Trimming took off 7 bases at V and 0 bases at J, with 11 bases between the two ends.

The CDR3 loop reads CASASSSYPYEQYV. CDR3 DNA: TGTGCCAGCGCATCTAGCTCGTACCCCTACGAGCAGTACGTC. The chain has TRBV6-1 and TRBJ2-7, with D possibly matching TRBD2 (5 bases). Germline CDR1 is MNHNS and CDR2 is SASEGT. The V gene lost 8 bases and the J gene lost 2 bases, with 16 bases spanning the gap. This CDR3 is built from 14 residues.

The V call is TRBV7-9, the J call TRBJ1-2, with D possibly TRBD1 on 5 matching bases. V was pared by 1 base and J by 4 bases, with 10 bases between. Germline lookup yields CDR1 SEHNR and CDR2 FQNEAQ (reference sequence). The CDR3 is 14 residues long. CDR3 bases: TGTGCCAGCAGCTTAGGGGGCTCTGCCTATGGCTACACCTTC. Its translation: CASSLGGSAYGYTF.

This clonotype was seen a single time. V usage is TRBV12-3 or TRBV12-4 and J usage is TRBJ2-7; a possible D gene is TRBD1 (5 bases). The CDR3 totals 13 residues. The ends were cut back, 6 bases at V and 6 bases at J, with 15 bases in the middle. The CDR3 DNA reads as TGTGCCAGCAGCCCCGATGGGGCTTCCGAGCAGTACTTC. It yields the protein CASSPDGASEQYF.

This clonotype was counted between two and nine times. The CDR3 nucleotides are TGTGCCAGCAGTTTCCACGGGAGTTCCTACGAGCAGTACGTC. Its protein is CASSFHGSSYEQYV. The chain carries TRBV28 and TRBJ2-7, with D possibly being TRBD2 (6 bases). Germline CDR1 and CDR2: MDHEN and SYDVKM. The length of the CDR3 is 14 residues. Trimming pared 3 bases from V and 1 base from J, leaving 10 bases between.

This clonotype appeared a few times. This chain links TRBV15 with TRBJ1-3; 7 nucleotides align to TRBD1. Germline V gives CDR1 LNHNV, CDR2 YYDKDF (reference sequence). V trimming: 3 bases; J trimming: 1 base; junction bases outside the gene matches: 3. This CDR3 is 15 amino acids long. CDR3 sequence reads: CATSRTGFSGNTIYF. The DNA for the CDR3 is TGTGCCACCAGCAGGACAGGGTTTTCTGGAAACACCATATATTTT.

The chain is built from TRBV11-2 and TRBJ1-1, with D perhaps matching TRBD1 (5 bases). V was pared by 6 bases and J by 1 base, with 12 bases between. Germline V CDR1 and CDR2: SGHAT, FQNNGV. There are 14 residues in the CDR3. Here the CDR3 reads CASSLHGGNTEAFF. In DNA form, the CDR3 reads TGTGCCAGCAGTCTACATGGGGGGAACACTGAAGCTTTCTTT.

The chain links TRBV19 to TRBJ1-5; 8 nucleotides line up with TRBD1. The CDR3 totals 14 residues. V was clipped by 5 bases and J by 9 bases; unmatched bases: 9. The germline gives CDR1 LNHDA, CDR2 SQIVND (reference sequence). This CDR3 is CASSGEQGGLPQHF. In nucleotides, the CDR3 is TGTGCCAGTAGTGGGGAACAGGGGGGATTGCCCCAGCATTTT. Variable domain in full (rest from reference TRBV19 and TRBJ1-5): DGGITQSPKYLFRKEGQNVTLSCEQNLNHDAMYWYRQDPGQGLRLIYYSQIVNDFQKGDIAEGYSVSREKKESFPLTVTSAQKNPTAFYLCASSGEQGGLPQHFGDGTRLSIL.

The chain recombines TRBV12-3 or TRBV12-4 with TRBJ1-1; no reliable D call. The CDR3 length is 14 residues. V lost 4 bases and J lost 1, with 10 bases in between. The CDR3 protein is CASSSRRTNTEAFF. CDR3 nucleotides: TGTGCCAGCAGTTCCCGACGGACGAACACTGAAGCTTTCTTT.

This clonotype has a count of ten or more. This rearrangement joins TRBV12-3 or TRBV12-4 to TRBJ2-3; TRBD1 is a possible D gene (6 bases). The CDR3 length is 19 residues. Trimming removed 0 bases from V and 2 bases from J, with 21 bases in between. Written as DNA, the CDR3 is TGTGCCAGCAGTTTAGCGACCCAGACAGGACCGAAATTCACAGATACGCAGTATTTT. Residues: CASSLATQTGPKFTDTQYF.

The chain joins TRBV6-8 to TRBJ2-7; D is unclear. There are 13 residues in the CDR3. The V end was cut by 7 bases, the J end by 0 bases, with 10 bases between. CDR1 MNHGY and CDR2 SAAAGT come from the germline V gene. CDR3 protein: CASNDLYSYEQYF. CDR3 DNA sequence: TGTGCCAGCAACGACCTTTACTCCTACGAGCAGTACTTC.

This clonotype occurred a few times. This rearrangement joins TRBV7-3 to TRBJ2-2; no reliable D call. Germline CDR1 and CDR2: SGHTA and FQGTGA. V gave up 0 bases and J gave up 5 bases, with 10 bases separating them. This CDR3 is 15 amino acids long. CDR3 DNA: TGTGCCAGCAGCTTAACTAGCCATTTAACCGGGGAGCTGTTTTTT. Encoded protein: CASSLTSHLTGELFF. Based on the CDR3 plus reference TRBV7-3 and TRBJ2-2, the full variable domain is GAGVSQTPSNKVTEKGKYVELRCDPISGHTALYWYRQSLGQGPEFLIYFQGTGAADDSGLPNDRFFAVRPEGSVSTLKIQRTERGDSAVYLCASSLTSHLTGELFFGEGSRLTVL.

The rearrangement uses TRBV7-6 and TRBJ2-3; D is perhaps TRBD2 (7 bases). Trimming cost V 0 bases and J 6 bases, with 16 bases left between them. Germline assignment: CDR1 SGHVS and CDR2 FNYEAQ. The CDR3 totals 16 residues. The CDR3 nucleotides are TGTGCCAGCAGCTTAGCCTCGAGCGGGACATCCGATACGCAGTATTTT. Its translation: CASSLASSGTSDTQYF. Full variable domain (rest looked up from reference TRBV7-6 and TRBJ2-3): GAGVSQSPRYKVTKRGQDVALRCDPISGHVSLYWYRQALGQGPEFLTYFNYEAQQDKSGLPNDRFSAERPEGSISTLTIQRTEQRDSAMYRCASSLASSGTSDTQYFGPGTRLTVL.

The chain recombines TRBV19 with TRBJ1-2; D gene uncertain. The CDR3 totals 12 residues. Deletions cut 6 bases from V and 4 bases from J, with 9 bases between. From germline, CDR1 is LNHDA and CDR2 SQIVND (reference sequence). CDR3 in DNA: TGTGCCAGTAGGGGCGGATCCTATGGCTACACCTTC. It encodes CASRGGSYGYTF.

The J gene is TRBJ1-4, the V gene TRBV19; weak D call: TRBD1 (5 bases). The germline V and J ends were trimmed by 10 bases and 7 bases, with 19 bases remaining between them. This CDR3 has 14 residues. In germline, CDR1 is LNHDA, CDR2 SQIVND (reference sequence). CDR3 in amino acids: CAIGGARESEKLFF. The CDR3 nucleotides are TGTGCCATCGGGGGAGCGCGGGAGAGTGAAAAACTGTTTTTT.

This clonotype was seen repeatedly, ten times or more. The V gene is TRBV7-2, the J gene TRBJ2-4, with 8 bases lining up with TRBD2. The CDR3 has 15 amino acids. Germline assignment: CDR1 SGHTA and CDR2 FQGNSA. Trimming cost V 1 base and J 1 base; bases outside gene matches: 0. The CDR3 bases are TGTGCCAGCAGCTTAGGACTAGCGGCCAAAAACATTCAGTACTTC. Its translation is CASSLGLAAKNIQYF.

This chain connects TRBV4-1 to TRBJ2-1; D possibly matches TRBD1 or TRBD2 (6 bases each). With 2 bases removed from V and 10 bases from J, the gap between germline ends came to 21 bases. The CDR3 spans 16 residues. Per the germline V gene, CDR1 is MGHRA and CDR2 is YSYEKL. The CDR3 DNA reads TGCGCCAGCAGCCAAACACCCGGGAAGGGGGGTCAAGAGCAGTTCTTC. Its translation is CASSQTPGKGGQEQFF.

This clonotype has only a few counts. V gene TRBV28 combines with J gene TRBJ2-7; D remains unclear. Trimming pared 6 bases from V and 6 bases from J, leaving 15 bases between. The germline gives CDR1 MDHEN, CDR2 SYDVKM. This CDR3 is built from 13 residues. The CDR3, as DNA: TGTGCCAGCAGCCCTCCACTGCGACCCGAGCAGTACTTC. Protein sequence: CASSPPLRPEQYF.

This clonotype was counted a few times. This sequence joins TRBV6-2 or TRBV6-3 and TRBJ2-7, with a tentative D call TRBD1 (6 bases). V was pared by 4 bases and J by 3 bases, with 16 bases between. CDR3 length: 15 residues. Germline values: CDR1 MNHEY, CDR2 SVGEGT. CDR3 protein: CASSSGAPINYEQYV. CDR3 nucleotide sequence: TGTGCCAGCAGTTCAGGGGCCCCGATAAACTACGAGCAGTACGTC.

This sequence joins TRBV6-2 or TRBV6-3 and TRBJ2-3; 10 positions match TRBD2. Germline V CDR1 and CDR2: MNHEY, SVGEGT. After removal of 0 bases from V and 0 bases from J, the junction contained 12 bases not matched to a gene. The CDR3 is 20 amino acids. In DNA, the CDR3 is TGTGCCAGCAGTTACTCAACGCAAGCTAGCGGGAGTAAAAGCACAGATACGCAGTATTTT. It is translated as CASSYSTQASGSKSTDTQYF.

This clonotype was picked up many times. This sequence joins TRBV5-4 and TRBJ2-1; 12 positions agree with TRBD2. J lost 9 bases, V lost 4 bases, and 8 bases had no gene match. The germline V gene has CDR1 SGHNT and CDR2 YYREEE (reference sequence). This CDR3 is 15 amino acids long. DNA of the CDR3: TGTGCCAGCAGCCGGCTAGCGGGAGGGCCGGGTGAGCAGTTCTTC. Its translation: CASSRLAGGPGEQFF.

The chain couples TRBV12-3 or TRBV12-4 to TRBJ1-4; TRBD1 matches at 8 bases. V was pared by 3 bases and J by 8 bases, with 14 bases of the junction left unmatched. This CDR3 comprises 17 residues. The CDR3 loop is CASSFWTGPRIEEKLFF. The CDR3 DNA follows: TGTGCCAGCAGTTTCTGGACAGGGCCTCGAATCGAAGAAAAACTGTTTTTT.

The CDR3 loop reads CASPPGLAPGELFF. The CDR3 DNA sequence: TGTGCCAGCCCTCCGGGACTAGCTCCCGGGGAGCTGTTTTTT. The chain joins TRBV27 to TRBJ2-2; the match to TRBD2 covers 9 bases. The CDR3 covers 14 residues. Germline assignment: CDR1 MNHEY and CDR2 SMNVEV (reference sequence). The ends lost 8 bases at V and 6 bases at J; junction bases unmatched: 7.